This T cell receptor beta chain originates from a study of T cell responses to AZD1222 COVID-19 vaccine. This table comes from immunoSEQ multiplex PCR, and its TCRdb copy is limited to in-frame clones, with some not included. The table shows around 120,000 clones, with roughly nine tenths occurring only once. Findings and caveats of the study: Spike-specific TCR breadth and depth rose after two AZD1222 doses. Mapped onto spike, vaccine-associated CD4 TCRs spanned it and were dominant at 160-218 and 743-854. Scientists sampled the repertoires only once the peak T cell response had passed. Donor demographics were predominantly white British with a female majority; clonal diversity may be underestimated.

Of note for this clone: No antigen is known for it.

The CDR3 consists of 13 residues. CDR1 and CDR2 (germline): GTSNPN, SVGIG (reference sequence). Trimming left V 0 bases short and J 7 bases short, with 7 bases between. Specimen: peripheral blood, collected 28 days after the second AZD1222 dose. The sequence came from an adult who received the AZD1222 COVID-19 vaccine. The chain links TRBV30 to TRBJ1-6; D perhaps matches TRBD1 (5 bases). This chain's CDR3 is CAWSVGENSPLHF. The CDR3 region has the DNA TGTGCCTGGAGTGTAGGGGAGAATTCACCCCTCCACTTT.